This TCR beta chain stems from a study of Ad26.COV2.S vaccination and SARS-CoV-2 variants (dated by TCRdb to 2020 to 2022). Background on the whole study: Vaccine-arm donors were drawn from COV1001, a multicentre, randomized, double-blind, placebo-controlled phase I-IIa trial of Ad26.COV2.S in healthy adults. Ad26.COV2.S was administered intramuscularly at 5 x 10^10 or 1 x 10^11 viral particles, either as a single shot or as two shots given 56 days apart. Sequencing of the TCRbeta repertoire served to evaluate the specificity and breadth of SARS-CoV-2-reactive T cell receptors following Ad26.COV2.S vaccination. A total of 32 samples were included in the TCR-sequenced set, comprising roughly 19 Ad26.COV2.S vaccine recipients, 5 placebo recipients and 8 SARS-CoV-2 convalescent individuals. Trial participants were randomized into five groups of five, in which low-dose or high-dose Ad26.COV2.S was given once or twice, or placebo was given on both occasions. Throughout the experiments and outcome assessment, investigators stayed blinded to trial group allocation. The paper as a whole reports these results and caveats: Vaccine and placebo recipients had similar non-spike TCR breadth, a finding consistent with the vaccine containing only spike. Ad26.COV2.S recipients had higher spike-specific TCR breadth than placebo recipients (P = 0.0014). The study lacked the statistical power to compare responses across vaccine doses or regimens. It was noted by the authors that total T cell responses may have been underestimated by the TCR breadth and depth analyses. After vaccination, spike-specific CD8+ and CD4+ T cell responses were reported to show substantial breadth.

Inclusive of the bounding cysteine and phenylalanine, the CDR3 is 14 residues long. Of all the DNA, just the CDR3 is kept, 42 bases in frame from base 1. Deletion took 3 bases off V and 2 bases off J, with a span of 10 bases between the germline ends. The germline V gene (reference sequence) provides CDR1 LNHDA and CDR2 SQIVND. A word on this clone: Its antigen target is currently unknown. Base qualities are missing; no much larger clone stands one base away.

The treatment or condition label, read with the paper, signifies: some 20 received Ad26.COV2.S at low or high dose, single or two shots; roughly five received placebo; per-sample allocation not given. For vaccine and placebo recipients, the sequenced repertoires came from samples collected on day 63 after the first injection. Cohort 1b enrolled some 25 adults aged 18-55 years at a single site in Boston, USA, between 29 July and 7 August 2020. As a vaccine, Ad26.COV2.S was a replication-incompetent adenovirus type 26 vector that expressed a prefusion-stabilized SARS-CoV-2 spike protein derived from the original Wuhan strain. The immunoSEQ Assay was the method used to sequence TCRbeta CDR3 regions. After extraction, genomic DNA underwent amplification by bias-controlled multiplex PCR, followed by high-throughput sequencing. The study's processing was this. To quantify the absolute abundance of every unique TCRbeta CDR3 region, sequences were collapsed and filtered. T cell fraction was estimated by normalizing TCRbeta template counts to usable DNA, with usable DNA measured through amplification of reference genes found in all nucleated cells. Repertoire TCRs were annotated as SARS-CoV-2-specific when V gene, CDR3 amino acid sequence and J gene were exactly matched to a known reactive TCR set. The reference SARS-CoV-2 TCR set came from MIRA and was filtered for enrichment in COVID-19-positive ImmuneCODE repertoires, removing public or cross-reactive TCRs. Using the MIRA antigens, annotated TCRs were further analysed by specific ORF or by position within an ORF. Breadth was defined as the number of annotated unique rearrangements divided by the total number of unique productive rearrangements, and depth was defined as the summed frequency of the annotated unique rearrangements. TCR breadth was compared between groups using two-sided Wilcoxon rank-sum tests. The immuneACCESS repertoire file appears here via TCRdb, limited to in-frame rearrangements. These files lack a portion of the clones; in checked studies, under half of the deficit traces to unresolved V genes, and the cause of the others is not known. V and J calls and clone size are those listed in that table; D and trimming were worked out from the DNA. The sample table lists hundreds of thousands of clones, around 92% of them with a count of one. Clones ranked in the top ten supply about 1.5% of the sample.

The sequence came from a person between 18 and 60 years old who received the Ad26.COV2.S COVID-19 vaccine or a placebo. This receptor chain uses TRBV19 and TRBJ1-1; the D gene assignment is ambiguous. The material sequenced was peripheral blood, taken in a trial of Ad26.COV2.S vaccine versus placebo. CDR3 reads: CASSIWSRNTEAFF. The DNA reads as follows: TGTGCCAGTAGTATTTGGAGCAGAAACACTGAAGCTTTCTTT. Reference TRBV19 and TRBJ1-1 proteins supply the regions before and after the CDR3; the full variable domain is: DGGITQSPKYLFRKEGQNVTLSCEQNLNHDAMYWYRQDPGQGLRLIYYSQIVNDFQKGDIAEGYSVSREKKESFPLTVTSAQKNPTAFYLCASSIWSRNTEAFFGQGTRLTVV.